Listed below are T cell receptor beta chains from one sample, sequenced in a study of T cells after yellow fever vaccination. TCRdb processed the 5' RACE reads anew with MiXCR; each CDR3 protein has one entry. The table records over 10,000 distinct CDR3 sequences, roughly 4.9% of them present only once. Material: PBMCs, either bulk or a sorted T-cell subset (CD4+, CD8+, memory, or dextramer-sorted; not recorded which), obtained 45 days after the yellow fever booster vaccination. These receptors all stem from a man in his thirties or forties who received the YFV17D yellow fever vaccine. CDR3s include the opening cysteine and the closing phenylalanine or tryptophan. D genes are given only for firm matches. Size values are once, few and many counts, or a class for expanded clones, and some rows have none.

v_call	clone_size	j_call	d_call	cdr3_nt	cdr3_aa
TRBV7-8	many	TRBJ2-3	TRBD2	TGTGCCAGCAGCTTGATAGCGGGAATCCTCACAGATACGCAGTATTTT	CASSLIAGILTDTQYF
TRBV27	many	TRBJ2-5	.	TGTGCCAGCAGTTCAGGACAGCCTCAAGAGACCCAGTACTTC	CASSSGQPQETQYF
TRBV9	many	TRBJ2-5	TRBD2	TGTGCCAGCAGCGTAGGACAGTCAGCGGGAGGAATCCAAGAGACCCAGTACTTC	CASSVGQSAGGIQETQYF
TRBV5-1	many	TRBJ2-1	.	TGCGCCAGCAGCACCACCGGGCCCTCCTACAATGAGCAGTTCTTC	CASSTTGPSYNEQFF
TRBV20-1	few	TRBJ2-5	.	TGCAGTGCTCAGTCCTGGGGCCTAGCGTTGGAAGAGACCCAGTACTTC	CSAQSWGLALEETQYF
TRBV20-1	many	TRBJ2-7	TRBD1	TGCAGTGCTAGGGGCAGGGGGCGCGTCGAGCAGTACTTC	CSARGRGRVEQYF
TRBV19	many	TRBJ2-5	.	TGTGCCAGTAGTACCTTGCGCGGAAACCCCGCCAAAGAGACCCAGTACTTC	CASSTLRGNPAKETQYF
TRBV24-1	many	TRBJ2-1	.	TGTGCCACCAGTGATACTACAGTCAATGAGCAGTTCTTC	CATSDTTVNEQFF
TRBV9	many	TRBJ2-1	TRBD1	TGTGCCAGCAGCCCAAGGGACAGGGAATACAATGAGCAGTTCTTC	CASSPRDREYNEQFF
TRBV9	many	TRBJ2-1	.	TGTGCCAGCAGCGACCACGACAATGAGCAGTTCTTC	CASSDHDNEQFF
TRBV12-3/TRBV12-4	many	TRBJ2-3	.	TGTGCCAGCAGTACCCTCGGACAGACTATAAGCACAGATACGCAGTATTTT	CASSTLGQTISTDTQYF
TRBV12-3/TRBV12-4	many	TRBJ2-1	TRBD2	TGTGCCAGCAGCGCCGGACCTAGCGGGAGCCCGAATGAGCAGTTCTTC	CASSAGPSGSPNEQFF
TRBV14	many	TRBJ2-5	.	TGTGCCAGCAGCCAAGAGTTAAAGGGCCGGACCCAGTACTTC	CASSQELKGRTQYF
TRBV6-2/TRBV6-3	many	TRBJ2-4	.	TGTGCCAGCAGCAACGACGGCCCCAAAAACATTCAGTACTTC	CASSNDGPKNIQYF
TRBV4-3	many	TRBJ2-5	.	TGCGCCAGCAGCCAAGAGTCATCTCTCCAGCAGACCCAGTACTTC	CASSQESSLQQTQYF
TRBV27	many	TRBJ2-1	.	TGTGCCAGCAGTTTTGGACCTTCGACCAATGAGCAGTTCTTC	CASSFGPSTNEQFF
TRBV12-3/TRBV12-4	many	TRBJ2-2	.	TGTGCCAGCAGATCACAGGGGGGGGGAACCGGGGAGCTGTTTTTT	CASRSQGGGTGELFF
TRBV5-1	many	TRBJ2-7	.	TGCGCCAGCAGCTTGGTTGACAAAGAGCAGTACTTC	CASSLVDKEQYF
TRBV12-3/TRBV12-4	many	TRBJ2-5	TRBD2	TGTGCCAGCAGTTTCATCATACCGACTAGCCCACAAGAGACCCAGTACTTC	CASSFIIPTSPQETQYF
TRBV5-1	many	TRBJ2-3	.	TGCGCCAGCAGCTTGGAAGCTGGCACAGATACGCAGTATTTT	CASSLEAGTDTQYF
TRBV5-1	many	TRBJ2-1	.	TGCGCCAGCAGCTCCGGAATCAATGAGCAGTTCTTC	CASSSGINEQFF
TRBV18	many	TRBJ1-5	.	TGTGCCAGCTCACCACCTGGCAGGGCCAGCAATCAGCCCCAGCATTTT	CASSPPGRASNQPQHF
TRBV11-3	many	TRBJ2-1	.	TGTGCCAGCAGCTTAGATGGCCAGGGGTTCGATGAGCAGTTCTTC	CASSLDGQGFDEQFF
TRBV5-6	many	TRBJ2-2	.	TGTGCCAGCAGCTTGGTGGGTGTCACCGGGGAGCTGTTTTTT	CASSLVGVTGELFF
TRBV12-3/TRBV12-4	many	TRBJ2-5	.	TGTGCCAGCAGTTTCTGGAAAGAGACCCAGTACTTC	CASSFWKETQYF
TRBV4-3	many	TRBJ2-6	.	TGCGCCAGCAGCCGACCCAATAAAGTGGAGGGGTTTGGGGCCAACGTCCTGACTTTC	CASSRPNKVEGFGANVLTF
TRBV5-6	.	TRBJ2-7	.	TGTGCCAGGAGCCCCGGGATCCCGGGCGAGCAGTACTTC	CARSPGIPGEQYF
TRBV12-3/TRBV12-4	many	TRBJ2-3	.	TGTGCCAGCAGCCCGGGGGGCAGTACAGATACGCAGTATTTT	CASSPGGSTDTQYF
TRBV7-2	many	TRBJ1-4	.	TGTGCCAGCAGCTTATTTCCTGGGTATGGTGAAAAACTGTTTTTT	CASSLFPGYGEKLFF
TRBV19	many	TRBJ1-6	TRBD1	TGTGCCAGCCGGACAGGGGAGAATTCACCCCTCCACTTT	CASRTGENSPLHF
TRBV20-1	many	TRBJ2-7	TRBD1	TGCAGTGCTAGATCGACAGGGTCTTTGTACGAGCAGTACTTC	CSARSTGSLYEQYF
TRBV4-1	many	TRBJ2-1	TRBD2	TGCGCCAGCAGCCCGCTCCAGGTACTAGCGGGAGAATTGATAGGCTACGATGAGCAGTTCTTC	CASSPLQVLAGELIGYDEQFF
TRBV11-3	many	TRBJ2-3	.	TGTGCCAGCAGCTTATCTACAAGGGACCGAGATACGCAGTATTTT	CASSLSTRDRDTQYF
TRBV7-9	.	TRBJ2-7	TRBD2	TGTGCCAGCACCCGGGGGGGGGGCGAGCAGTACTTC	CASTRGGGEQYF
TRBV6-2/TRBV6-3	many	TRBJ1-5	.	TGTGCCACAGACCACCGCGGGGCTCAGCCCCAGCATTTT	CATDHRGAQPQHF
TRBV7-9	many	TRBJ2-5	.	TGTGCCAGCAGCGAGGACAGCTTGGAGACCCAGTACTTC	CASSEDSLETQYF
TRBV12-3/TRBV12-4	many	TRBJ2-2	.	TGTGCCAGCAGTTTATGGTTGGGGGAGTACACCGGGGAGCTGTTTTTT	CASSLWLGEYTGELFF
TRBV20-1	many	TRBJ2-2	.	TGCAGTGCTACAAAAAGCGGGCAAAACACCGGGGAGCTGTTTTTT	CSATKSGQNTGELFF
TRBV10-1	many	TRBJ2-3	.	TGCGCCAGCAGTGAGTCGGTGGGACTGAATACGCAGTATTTT	CASSESVGLNTQYF
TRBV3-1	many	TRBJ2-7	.	TGTGCCAGCAGCCAAGTAGGCGAGCAGTACTTC	CASSQVGEQYF
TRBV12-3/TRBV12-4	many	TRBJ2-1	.	TGTGCCAGCAGTTTAAGGGATAGCACCTACAATGAGCAGTTCTTC	CASSLRDSTYNEQFF
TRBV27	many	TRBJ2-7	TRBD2	TGTGCCAGCAAGGGTCTCGGGGGGACGGAGGGCTACGAGCAGTACTTC	CASKGLGGTEGYEQYF
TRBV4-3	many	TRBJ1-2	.	TGCGCCAGCAGCCAAGACACAAAGAACTATGGCTACACCTTC	CASSQDTKNYGYTF